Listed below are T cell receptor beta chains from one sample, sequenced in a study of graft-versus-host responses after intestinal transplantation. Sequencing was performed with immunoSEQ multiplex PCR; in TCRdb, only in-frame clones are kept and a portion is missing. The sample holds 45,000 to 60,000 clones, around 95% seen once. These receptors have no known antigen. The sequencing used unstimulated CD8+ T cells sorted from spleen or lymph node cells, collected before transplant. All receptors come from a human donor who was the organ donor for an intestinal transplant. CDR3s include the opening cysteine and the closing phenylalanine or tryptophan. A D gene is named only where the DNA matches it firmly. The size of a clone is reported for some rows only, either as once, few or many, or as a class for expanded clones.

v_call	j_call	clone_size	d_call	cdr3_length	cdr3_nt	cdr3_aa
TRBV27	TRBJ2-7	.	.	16	TGTGCCAGCAGTTTCGCAGGAGGCACAAACTCCTACGAGCAGTACTTC	CASSFAGGTNSYEQYF
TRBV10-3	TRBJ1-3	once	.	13	TGTGCTGTAAACGATGACTCTGGAAACACCATATATTTT	CAVNDDSGNTIYF
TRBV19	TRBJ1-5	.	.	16	TGTGCCAGTAGTACGTGGCAGGCGCCAACAAATCAGCCCCAGCATTTT	CASSTWQAPTNQPQHF
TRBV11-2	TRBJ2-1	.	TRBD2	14	TGTGCCAGCAGCGCTAGCGGGGGTCGCAATGAGCAGTTCTTC	CASSASGGRNEQFF
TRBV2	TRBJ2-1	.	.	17	TGTGCCAGCAGTGATCCTTTAGGGGGGGGATCCTACAATGAGCAGTTCTTC	CASSDPLGGGSYNEQFF
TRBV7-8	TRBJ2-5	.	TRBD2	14	TGTGCCAGCAGGTCTAGCGGGGCTGGGGAGACCCAGTACTTC	CASRSSGAGETQYF
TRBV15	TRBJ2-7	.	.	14	TGTGCCACCAGCCTGGGGTCAGGCTCCTACGAGCAGTACTTC	CATSLGSGSYEQYF
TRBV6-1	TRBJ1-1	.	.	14	TGTGCCAGCAGTGAAGGCCGGGGTTCAACTGAAGCTTTCTTT	CASSEGRGSTEAFF
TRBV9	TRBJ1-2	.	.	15	TGTGCCAGCAGCAGAGACGGCGAAATTAACTATGGCTACACCTTC	CASSRDGEINYGYTF
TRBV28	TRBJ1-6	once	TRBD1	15	TGTGCCAGCAGAAAGGGGACAGGGACAAGTTCACCCCTCCACTTT	CASRKGTGTSSPLHF
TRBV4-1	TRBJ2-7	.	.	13	TGCGCCAGCAGCCAGGGTCGCTCCTACGAGCAGTACTTC	CASSQGRSYEQYF
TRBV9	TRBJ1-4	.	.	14	TGTGCCAGCAGCGTAGGCAGGGCCGAGGAAAAACTGTTTTTT	CASSVGRAEEKLFF
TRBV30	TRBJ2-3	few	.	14	TGTGCCTGGAGTGAGGGGGGGGGCCTAGATACGCAGTATTTT	CAWSEGGGLDTQYF
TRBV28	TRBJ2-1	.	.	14	TGTGCCAGCAGTTTGAAGGAGGTCCTCAATGAGCAGTTCTTC	CASSLKEVLNEQFF
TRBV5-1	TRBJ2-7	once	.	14	TGCGCCAGCAGCTTCATCGGGGGCCCGTACGAGCAGTACTTC	CASSFIGGPYEQYF
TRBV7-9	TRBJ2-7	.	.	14	TGTGCCAGCAGCTTACCGGCATCAGTGCACGAGCAGTACTTC	CASSLPASVHEQYF
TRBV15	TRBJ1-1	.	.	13	TGTGCCACCAGCAGAGCGAGGAACACTGAAGCTTTCTTT	CATSRARNTEAFF
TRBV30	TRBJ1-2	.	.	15	TGTGCCTGGAGCGACCTCGGAGGGGCGGGCTATGGCTACACCTTC	CAWSDLGGAGYGYTF
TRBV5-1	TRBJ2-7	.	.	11	TGCGCCAGCAGCTTGTTCGACGAGCAGTACTTC	CASSLFDEQYF
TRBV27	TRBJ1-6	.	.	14	TGTGCCAGCAGTTTAAATCAGGGACATTCACCCCTCCACTTT	CASSLNQGHSPLHF